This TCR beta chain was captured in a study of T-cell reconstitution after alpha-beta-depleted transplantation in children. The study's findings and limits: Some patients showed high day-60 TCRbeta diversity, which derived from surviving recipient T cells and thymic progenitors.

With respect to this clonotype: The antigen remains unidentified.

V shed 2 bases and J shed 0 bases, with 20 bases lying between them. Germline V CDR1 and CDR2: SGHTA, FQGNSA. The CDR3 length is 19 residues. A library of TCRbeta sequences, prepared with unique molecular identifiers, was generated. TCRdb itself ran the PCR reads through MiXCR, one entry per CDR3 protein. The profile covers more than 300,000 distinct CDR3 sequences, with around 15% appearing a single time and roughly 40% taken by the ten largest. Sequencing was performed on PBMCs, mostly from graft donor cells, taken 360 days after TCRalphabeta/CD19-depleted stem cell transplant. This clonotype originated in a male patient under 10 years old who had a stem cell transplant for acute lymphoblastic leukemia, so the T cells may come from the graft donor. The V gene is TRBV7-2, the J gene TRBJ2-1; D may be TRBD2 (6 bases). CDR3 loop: CASSLSGLTHGSSYNEQFF. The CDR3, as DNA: TGTGCCAGCAGCTTATCGGGGCTAACACACGGGAGCTCCTACAATGAGCAGTTCTTC.